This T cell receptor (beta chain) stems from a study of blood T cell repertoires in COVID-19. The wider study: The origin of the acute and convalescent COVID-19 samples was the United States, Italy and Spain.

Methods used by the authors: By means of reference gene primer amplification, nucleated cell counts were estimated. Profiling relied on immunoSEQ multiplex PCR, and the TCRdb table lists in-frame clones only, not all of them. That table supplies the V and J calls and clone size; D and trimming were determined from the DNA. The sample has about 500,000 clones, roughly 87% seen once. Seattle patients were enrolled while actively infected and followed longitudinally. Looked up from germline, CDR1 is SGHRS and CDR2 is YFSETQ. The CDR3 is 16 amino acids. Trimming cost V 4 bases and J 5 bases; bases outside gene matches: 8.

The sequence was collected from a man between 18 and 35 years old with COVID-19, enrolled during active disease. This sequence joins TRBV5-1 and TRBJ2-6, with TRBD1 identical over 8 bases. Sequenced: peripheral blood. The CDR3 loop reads CASSARQGLRANVLTF. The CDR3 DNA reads TGCGCCAGCAGCGCCCGACAGGGGCTGAGGGCCAACGTCCTGACTTTC.